Listed below are T cell receptor beta chains from one sample, sequenced in a study of quantifying T cell responses using KT2 cells. TCRdb re-called the UMI-ligation and nested PCR reads with MiXCR, one entry per CDR3 protein. The sample lists about 33,000 distinct CDR3 sequences, approximately 10% seen once, with roughly 10% in the top ten. The sequencing input was PBMCs spiked with cells of the T cell clone KT2. These receptors originate from a human donor. The CDR3 runs from the conserved cysteine through the conserved F or W. A D gene is named only where the DNA matches it firmly. The size entry is marked missing in some rows and otherwise reads once, few, many or a size class.

d_call j_call v_call cdr3_length clone_size cdr3_aa cdr3_nt
. TRBJ1-2 TRBV12-3/TRBV12-4 13 . CASSPVQGAGYTF TGTGCCAGCAGTCCCGTACAGGGTGCTGGCTACACCTTC
TRBD2 TRBJ2-5 TRBV15 15 many CATREGLADQETQYF TGTGCCACCCGGGAGGGGCTAGCGGACCAAGAGACCCAGTACTTC
TRBD2 TRBJ2-1 TRBV9 13 few CASGAGDRGEQFF TGTGCCAGCGGCGCGGGAGACAGAGGTGAGCAGTTCTTC
. TRBJ2-1 TRBV6-5 11 few CASSMMNEQFF TGTGCCAGCAGTATGATGAATGAGCAGTTCTTC
. TRBJ1-5 TRBV20-1 13 medium-sized CSAGGKGNQPQHF TGCAGTGCTGGGGGAAAGGGCAATCAGCCCCAGCATTTT
. TRBJ2-2 TRBV25-1 12 few CASSDYTGELFF TGTGCCAGCAGTGATTACACCGGGGAGCTGTTTTTT
TRBD1 TRBJ2-3 TRBV20-1 13 many CSARGQGADTQYF TGCAGTGCCAGGGGGCAGGGTGCAGATACGCAGTATTTT
TRBD1 TRBJ1-1 TRBV20-1 13 . CSALTGVGPEAFF TGCAGTGCCTTGACAGGGGTCGGACCTGAAGCTTTCTTT
. TRBJ2-7 TRBV2 11 few CASSEGSAPYF TGTGCCAGCAGTGAGGGGTCAGCCCCGTACTTC
. TRBJ2-1 TRBV7-6 14 . CASSRELSYNEQFF TGTGCCAGCAGCCGAGAGCTCTCCTACAATGAGCAGTTCTTC
TRBD1 TRBJ1-5 TRBV12-3/TRBV12-4 14 once CASTGGSSNQPQHF TGTGCCAGCACAGGGGGATCTAGCAATCAGCCCCAGCATTTT
. TRBJ2-7 TRBV21-1 18 . CASSKGTNVLAGVREQYF TGTGCCAGCAGCAAAGGGACAAATGTACTAGCGGGAGTGCGGGAGCAGTACTTC
TRBD2 TRBJ2-1 TRBV7-9 18 . CACASGSLALRSYNEQFF TGTGCCTGTGCTAGCGGGAGTTTGGCCCTTAGGTCCTACAATGAGCAGTTCTTC
TRBD1 TRBJ2-5 TRBV12-3/TRBV12-4 13 many CASKRDRQETQYF TGTGCCAGCAAGAGGGACAGGCAAGAGACCCAGTACTTC
TRBD2 TRBJ2-1 TRBV7-8 13 few CASSPPGGSEQFF TGTGCCAGCAGCCCCCCGGGGGGGAGTGAGCAGTTCTTC
. TRBJ1-5 TRBV7-6 16 many CASSLVEDYSNQPQHF TGTGCCAGCAGCTTAGTTGAAGACTATAGCAATCAGCCCCAGCATTTT
. TRBJ2-1 TRBV4-3 16 few CASSQEPGPTYNEQFF TGCGCCAGCAGCCAAGAACCGGGACCCACCTACAATGAGCAGTTCTTC
. TRBJ1-1 TRBV20-1 15 many CSARVPRGGDTEAFF TGCAGTGCTAGAGTCCCTAGGGGGGGGGACACTGAAGCTTTCTTT
TRBD2 TRBJ2-1 TRBV5-4 14 many CASSSGGAWDEQFF TGTGCCAGCAGCTCCGGGGGGGCCTGGGATGAGCAGTTCTTC
. TRBJ2-3 TRBV6-6 14 many CASSYPEGFAAQYF TGTGCCAGCAGTTACCCCGAAGGATTCGCCGCGCAGTATTTT
. TRBJ1-5 TRBV6-6 15 . CASTQRAASNQPQHF TGTGCCAGCACCCAAAGGGCAGCTAGCAATCAGCCCCAGCATTTT
. TRBJ1-1 TRBV10-3 17 . CATRFRAYISTNTEAFF TGTGCCACCAGGTTCAGGGCGTACATTTCCACGAACACTGAAGCTTTCTTT
. TRBJ2-1 TRBV3-1 17 . CASSQSSTRSSYNEQFF TGTGCCAGCAGCCAAAGTTCTACTAGGAGCTCCTACAATGAGCAGTTCTTC
TRBD1 TRBJ1-2 TRBV28 14 few CASRTRGPGYGYTF TGTGCCAGCAGGACCAGGGGGCCGGGCTATGGCTACACCTTC
TRBD2 TRBJ2-1 TRBV6-1 16 few CASSEGSGGSYNEQFF TGTGCCAGCAGTGAAGGTTCGGGGGGTTCCTACAATGAGCAGTTCTTC
. TRBJ2-1 TRBV11-3 13 many CASSLGQGYEQFF TGTGCCAGCAGCTTAGGTCAGGGGTACGAGCAGTTCTTC
TRBD1 TRBJ1-1 TRBV20-1 13 . CSVLGQGRTEAFF TGCAGTGTTCTGGGACAGGGGAGGACTGAAGCTTTCTTT
. TRBJ2-7 TRBV5-8 14 few CASRTPTGQVQQYF TGTGCCAGCAGAACCCCTACTGGTCAGGTCCAGCAGTACTTC
TRBD1 TRBJ2-3 TRBV9 16 few CASSPQTGYGTDTQYF TGTGCCAGCAGCCCACAGACAGGGTATGGCACAGATACGCAGTATTTT
. TRBJ1-6 TRBV6-6 13 many CAIRGDYNSPLHF TGTGCCATTAGGGGCGACTATAATTCACCCCTCCACTTT
. TRBJ1-4 TRBV29-1 13 . CSVEIGSGEKLFF TGCAGCGTTGAAATAGGATCAGGGGAAAAACTGTTTTTT
. TRBJ2-2 TRBV5-6 19 few CASSLIYLPWGRETGELFF TGTGCCAGCAGCCTCATTTATCTCCCCTGGGGTAGGGAAACCGGGGAGCTGTTTTTT
TRBD2 TRBJ2-7 TRBV30 17 few CAWSGETSGGTSYEQYF TGTGCCTGGAGCGGGGAGACTAGCGGGGGAACGAGCTACGAGCAGTACTTC
. TRBJ1-3 TRBV6-6 14 many CASSYSNAGNTIYF TGTGCCAGCAGTTACTCGAATGCTGGAAACACCATATATTTT
. TRBJ2-7 TRBV5-5 15 many CASSLTLSLTGEQYF TGTGCCAGCAGTTTGACTCTGTCCTTAACAGGCGAGCAGTACTTC
. TRBJ2-4 TRBV10-3 14 . CAISEPGERNIQYF TGTGCCATCAGTGAACCGGGAGAGAGGAACATTCAGTACTTC
. TRBJ1-2 TRBV28 14 . CASSSGLGPYGYTF TGTGCCAGCAGTTCCGGGCTGGGTCCCTATGGCTACACCTTC
. TRBJ2-7 TRBV20-1 11 . CSATRPPIEYF TGCAGTGCTACCAGACCACCCATCGAGTACTTC
. TRBJ2-2 TRBV10-3 13 many CAITGAITGELFF TGTGCCATCACAGGAGCCATCACCGGGGAGCTGTTTTTT
. TRBJ2-2 TRBV5-1 14 few CASSRSGDTGELFF TGCGCCAGCAGCCGATCCGGAGACACCGGGGAGCTGTTTTTT
. TRBJ1-1 TRBV5-4 16 few CASSLDPRTANTEAFF TGTGCCAGCAGCTTGGACCCTCGGACAGCGAACACTGAAGCTTTCTTT
TRBD1 TRBJ2-5 TRBV29-1 13 many CSVLLTGDATQYF TGCAGCGTTTTGTTGACAGGGGACGCGACCCAGTACTTC
TRBD1 TRBJ2-2 TRBV29-1 14 many CSVRDREGTGELFF TGCAGCGTGAGGGACAGGGAGGGCACCGGGGAGCTGTTTTTT
. TRBJ2-1 TRBV11-2 14 few CASSSKGVYNEQFF TGTGCCAGCAGCTCGAAAGGGGTCTACAATGAGCAGTTCTTC
. TRBJ1-1 TRBV7-2 12 . CASSLVGNEAFF TGTGCCAGCAGCTTAGTTGGTAATGAAGCTTTCTTT
TRBD1 TRBJ1-4 TRBV29-1 16 few CSVQRQGGTTNEKLFF TGCAGCGTCCAAAGACAGGGCGGGACAACTAATGAAAAACTGTTTTTT
. TRBJ2-7 TRBV5-1 15 . CASSSRGAGTYEQYF TGCGCCAGCAGCTCCAGGGGGGCGGGGACGTACGAGCAGTACTTC
. TRBJ2-1 TRBV4-2 17 few CASSQEGLAPNYNEQFF TGTGCCAGCAGCCAAGAAGGACTGGCCCCCAACTACAATGAGCAGTTCTTC
TRBD1 TRBJ2-1 TRBV7-9 18 few CASSTTNRGDRAYNEQFF TGTGCCAGCAGCACGACCAACCGGGGGGACAGGGCCTATAATGAGCAGTTCTTC
. TRBJ1-5 TRBV13 13 . CASSLGGYQPQHF TGTGCCAGCAGCTTAGGGGGTTACCAGCCCCAGCATTTT
TRBD2 TRBJ2-5 TRBV20-1 18 many CSARDLSGAGGPQETQYF TGCAGTGCTAGAGATCTTTCAGGGGCGGGGGGACCCCAAGAGACCCAGTACTTC
TRBD1 TRBJ1-1 TRBV7-6 15 medium-sized CASSLEGQDYTEAFF TGTGCCAGCAGCTTAGAGGGACAGGATTACACTGAAGCTTTCTTT
. TRBJ1-1 TRBV11-3 13 . CASRFRPNTEAFF TGTGCCAGCAGGTTTAGGCCGAACACTGAAGCTTTCTTT
TRBD1 TRBJ2-5 TRBV2 13 few CASSRDRQETQYF TGTGCCAGCAGCAGGGACAGACAAGAGACCCAGTACTTC
TRBD1 TRBJ2-5 TRBV7-9 14 many CASSSTGPQETQYF TGTGCCAGCAGCTCGACAGGGCCCCAAGAGACCCAGTACTTC
TRBD2 TRBJ2-1 TRBV7-3 14 few CASSLTGTSDEQFF TGTGCCAGCAGCTTAACCGGGACTAGCGATGAGCAGTTCTTC
. TRBJ1-1 TRBV6-2/TRBV6-3 16 . CASSTFFGRLGAEAFF TGTGCCAGCAGTACCTTTTTCGGGAGGCTTGGGGCTGAAGCTTTCTTT
. TRBJ1-4 TRBV7-9 15 few CASSYVGGRLEKLFF TGTGCCAGCAGCTATGTCGGGGGGCGATTGGAAAAACTGTTTTTT
. TRBJ2-7 TRBV15 14 many CATSRELSSYEQYF TGTGCCACCAGCAGAGAACTCAGCTCCTACGAGCAGTACTTC